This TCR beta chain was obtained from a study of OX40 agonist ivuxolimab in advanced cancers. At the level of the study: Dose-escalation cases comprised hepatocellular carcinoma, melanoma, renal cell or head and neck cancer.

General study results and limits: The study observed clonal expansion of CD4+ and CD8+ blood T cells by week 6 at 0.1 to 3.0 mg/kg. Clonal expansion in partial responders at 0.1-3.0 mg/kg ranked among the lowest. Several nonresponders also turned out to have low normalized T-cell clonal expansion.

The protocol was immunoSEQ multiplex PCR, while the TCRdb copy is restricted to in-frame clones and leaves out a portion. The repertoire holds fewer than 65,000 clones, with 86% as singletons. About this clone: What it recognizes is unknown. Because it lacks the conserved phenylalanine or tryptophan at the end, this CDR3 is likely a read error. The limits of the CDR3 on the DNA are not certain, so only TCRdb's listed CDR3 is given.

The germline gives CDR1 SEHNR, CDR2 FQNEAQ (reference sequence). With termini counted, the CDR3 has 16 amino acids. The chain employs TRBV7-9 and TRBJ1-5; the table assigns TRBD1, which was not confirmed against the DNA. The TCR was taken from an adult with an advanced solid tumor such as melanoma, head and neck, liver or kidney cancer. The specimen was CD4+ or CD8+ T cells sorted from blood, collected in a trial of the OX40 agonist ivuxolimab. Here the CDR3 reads CASSLVRRTGLMGFWL.